This T cell receptor beta chain was captured by sequencing in a study of a mutant IDH1 vaccine in newly diagnosed glioma. Study summary: Sex distribution of treated patients was roughly 62% male and about 38% female; mean age was about 40 years. Patients got radiotherapy, temozolomide, or both beforehand, and most got both. Findings and limits, study-wide: It seemed that pseudoprogression was not linked to changes in the top peripheral T cell clonotypes. In 80% to 95% of patients, immune responses induced by the vaccine occurred.

The time point denotes: baseline, week 1 (first vaccination visit). Treatment defined: pre-vaccination baseline after standard-of-care therapy. The V gene's germline CDR1 is MGHRA and CDR2 YSYEKL. The V and J ends lost 1 base and 3 bases respectively, with 12 bases between them. This CDR3 is built from 15 residues. Some clones are missing from TCRdb's copy, which holds only in-frame ones; the method was immunoSEQ multiplex PCR. This sample has approximately 70,000 clones, with about four fifths found just once. With respect to this clone: Its antigen is not known.

Specimen: PBMCs, collected from a glioma patient treated with radiotherapy, temozolomide or both. The receptor's source is a man aged 50-60 years with glioma. The rearrangement uses TRBV4-1 and TRBJ1-2; D unresolved. The DNA for the CDR3 is TGCGCCAGCAGCCAAGTATCACGGGCGGACTATGGCTACACCTTC. This translates into CASSQVSRADYGYTF.